A selection of T cell receptor beta chains follows, all from one sample in a study of cytomegalovirus exposure and HLA in healthy donors. Some clones are missing from TCRdb's copy, which holds only in-frame ones; the method was immunoSEQ multiplex PCR. This repertoire includes about 49,000 clones. Sequenced sample: PBMCs. These receptor sequences come from a man between 18 and 29 years old in good health and CMV-seropositive. Both conserved end residues are part of each CDR3. Fields, in order: CDR3 DNA, CDR3 protein, V gene, D gene, J gene. The D gene is left open where the match is weak.

TGTGCCAGTAGTAACCGACAGGGCACTGGGGCCAACGTCCTGACTTTC CASSNRQGTGANVLTF TRBV19 TRBD1 TRBJ2-6
TGTGCCAGCAGCTTAAGCGGGAGTATTTTCAATGAGCAGTTCTTC CASSLSGSIFNEQFF TRBV7-2 TRBD2 TRBJ2-1
TGCGCCAGCAGCTTGGACAGGGGGAGCAATCAGCCCCAGCATTTT CASSLDRGSNQPQHF TRBV5-1 TRBD1 TRBJ1-5
TGTGCCTCAACCTTTTCTCCGGGTCCCATGGACACAGATACGCAGTATTTT CASTFSPGPMDTDTQYF TRBV19 . TRBJ2-3
TGTGCCAGCGGCCGAAGACAGGGGTCCGCAGATACGCAGTATTTT CASGRRQGSADTQYF TRBV11-3 TRBD1 TRBJ2-3
TGCGCCAGCAGTTTACGTGAGACTGAAGCTTTCTTT CASSLRETEAFF TRBV5-1 . TRBJ1-1
TGCAGCGTTACCGGGACAGGGGTTTTGACAGATACGCAGTATTTT CSVTGTGVLTDTQYF TRBV29-1 TRBD1 TRBJ2-3
TGTGCCAGCAGTGTGGAGACGGATACGCAGTATTTT CASSVETDTQYF TRBV2 . TRBJ2-3
TGTGCCAGCATAGAGAACACTGAAGCTTTCTTT CASIENTEAFF TRBV6-1 . TRBJ1-1
TGTGCCAGCAGCTTGCAGAACTACGAGCAGTACTTC CASSLQNYEQYF TRBV5-6 . TRBJ2-7
TGCGCCAGCAGCTCGTGGGATACAGGGGTGAACACTGAAGCTTTCTTT CASSSWDTGVNTEAFF TRBV5-1 TRBD1 TRBJ1-1
TGTGCCAGCAGTCGAACTAGCGAACCGTACAATGAGCAGTTCTTC CASSRTSEPYNEQFF TRBV2 TRBD2 TRBJ2-1
TGTGCCAGCAGCTCTGTAGGGGGTCAAGAGACCCAGTACTTC CASSSVGGQETQYF TRBV7-3 . TRBJ2-5
TGTGCCAGCAGCCCGGGACAGGGGAACTACGAGCAGTACTTC CASSPGQGNYEQYF TRBV7-6 TRBD1 TRBJ2-7
TGTGCCAGCAGCTTGGAACTCCGGGCCCAGTACTTC CASSLELRAQYF TRBV7-9 . TRBJ2-5
TGTGCCAGCAGCCATAGCGGGAGGGTCGACAATGAGCAGTTCTTC CASSHSGRVDNEQFF TRBV5-6 TRBD2 TRBJ2-1
TGTGCCAGCAGGGGGACTAGCGGGAGAAGCATGTTCTTC CASRGTSGRSMFF TRBV6-5 TRBD2 TRBJ2-1
TGTGCCTGGTCCGACCGCTGGAGGTATGGCTACACCTTC CAWSDRWRYGYTF TRBV30 . TRBJ1-2
TGTGCCAGCAGCTCCATCCAGGGGGACTCCTACGAGCAGTACTTC CASSSIQGDSYEQYF TRBV7-8 TRBD1 TRBJ2-7
TGTGCCAGCAGTTCTACTAGCGGGAGCTCCTACAATGAGCAGTTCTTC CASSSTSGSSYNEQFF TRBV7-2 TRBD2 TRBJ2-1
TGTGCCAGCAGCTTAGGGGGGCAACCAGATACGCAGTATTTT CASSLGGQPDTQYF TRBV7-8 . TRBJ2-3
TGCAGCGTTTGTTGTCTTACTTCCTACAATGAGCAGTTCTTC CSVCCLTSYNEQFF TRBV29-1 . TRBJ2-1
TGTGCCAGCAGTTACGGGGACAGGGACACCGGGGAGCTGTTTTTT CASSYGDRDTGELFF TRBV6-6 TRBD1 TRBJ2-2
TGCGCCAGCAGCCTAGTGACTAGCGGGAGCATGTTATATGAGCAGTTCTTC CASSLVTSGSMLYEQFF TRBV5-1 TRBD2 TRBJ2-1
TGTGCCAGCAGCTGGGGGGACGACGAGCAGTACTTC CASSWGDDEQYF TRBV11-2 . TRBJ2-7
TGCGCCAGCAGCTCCGCCGGACAGAGATACAATGAGCAGTTCTTC CASSSAGQRYNEQFF TRBV5-1 . TRBJ2-1
TGTGCCAGCAGCTTAGGAGGGCAGGGGTTAGAGACGCAGTATTTT CASSLGGQGLETQYF TRBV7-9 . TRBJ2-3
TGTGCCAGCAGCCACGGGACTAGCGGGAGGACCCGCTCCTACAATGAGCAGTTCTTC CASSHGTSGRTRSYNEQFF TRBV7-6 TRBD2 TRBJ2-1
TGTGCCACCAGCAGAGACAAAAACAGGGCTAACACCGGGGAGCTGTTTTTT CATSRDKNRANTGELFF TRBV15 . TRBJ2-2
TGCAGCTTCCGCGGGAGCAGAGCCTACAATGAGCAGTTCTTC CSFRGSRAYNEQFF TRBV29-1 TRBD2 TRBJ2-1
TGTGCCAGCAAACAGGACAGGGGAATGGGTCAGCCCCAGCATTTT CASKQDRGMGQPQHF TRBV6-5 TRBD1 TRBJ1-5
TGTGCCTGGAGTGTAACTCCGAACACTGAAGCTTTCTTT CAWSVTPNTEAFF TRBV30 . TRBJ1-1
TGTGCCAGTAGTATATCACAGGGGGCGGGAAACACTGAAGCTTTCTTT CASSISQGAGNTEAFF TRBV19 TRBD1 TRBJ1-1
TGTGCCAGCAGTTACAACAGGGAAGGTGGCTACACCTTC CASSYNREGGYTF TRBV6-5 . TRBJ1-2
TGTGCCTGGAGGGGCCAAGCGGGAGGAACCGGGGAGCTGTTTTTT CAWRGQAGGTGELFF TRBV30 TRBD2 TRBJ2-2
TGTGCCAGCAGCCCCGCCGGGGAGCTGTTTTTT CASSPAGELFF TRBV7-9 . TRBJ2-2
TGCGCCAGCAGCTTGCGTACCCAGGACAGGACCTTAGGCGGGCAGTACTTC CASSLRTQDRTLGGQYF TRBV5-1 TRBD1 TRBJ2-7
TGTGCCAGCAGCGTAGATATAGCCGCCATCACAGATACGCAGTATTTT CASSVDIAAITDTQYF TRBV9 . TRBJ2-3
TGTGCCAGCAGGGGACAGGGGGCTGGGGAGACCCAGTACTTC CASRGQGAGETQYF TRBV28 TRBD1 TRBJ2-5
TGTGCCAGCAGTAGCCTTCTTTTCAGGCTAGAGACCCAGTACTTC CASSSLLFRLETQYF TRBV28 . TRBJ2-5
TGTGCCAGCAGCTTGGCCCCCGGGACAGTAGCCTACGAGCAGTACTTC CASSLAPGTVAYEQYF TRBV7-9 TRBD1 TRBJ2-7
TGCGCCAGCAGGCCCTCAGGGGGGCCGCACACTGAAGCTTTCTTT CASRPSGGPHTEAFF TRBV5-1 TRBD1 TRBJ1-1
TGCGCCAGCAGCTCGGGGACTCTCTCTGGAAACACCATATATTTT CASSSGTLSGNTIYF TRBV5-1 . TRBJ1-3
TGTGCCAGCAGTTACCCCGGGACAGGGAAGGCTGAAGCTTTCTTT CASSYPGTGKAEAFF TRBV6-5 TRBD1 TRBJ1-1
TGTGCCAGCAGCCCGGGACTATCGCTCACAGATACGCAGTATTTT CASSPGLSLTDTQYF TRBV9 TRBD2 TRBJ2-3
TGTGCCATCAGTGGGTCGACTAGCGGCGCGAACACCGGGGAGCTGTTTTTT CAISGSTSGANTGELFF TRBV10-3 TRBD2 TRBJ2-2
TGTGCCAGCAGCGTCACAGGGGGAATCAATCAGCCCCAGCATTTT CASSVTGGINQPQHF TRBV11-3 TRBD1 TRBJ1-5
TGTGCCAGCAGTTTTCAGGGGGGCCAAAATTCACCCCTCCACTTT CASSFQGGQNSPLHF TRBV28 TRBD1 TRBJ1-6
TGTGCCAGCAGCTGGGGGAAGACTAGCGGAGCCTACAATGAGCAGTTCTTC CASSWGKTSGAYNEQFF TRBV7-3 TRBD2 TRBJ2-1
TGTGCCAGCAGTTTGTCGGGACAGATAAACACCGGGGAGCTGTTTTTT CASSLSGQINTGELFF TRBV28 TRBD1 TRBJ2-2